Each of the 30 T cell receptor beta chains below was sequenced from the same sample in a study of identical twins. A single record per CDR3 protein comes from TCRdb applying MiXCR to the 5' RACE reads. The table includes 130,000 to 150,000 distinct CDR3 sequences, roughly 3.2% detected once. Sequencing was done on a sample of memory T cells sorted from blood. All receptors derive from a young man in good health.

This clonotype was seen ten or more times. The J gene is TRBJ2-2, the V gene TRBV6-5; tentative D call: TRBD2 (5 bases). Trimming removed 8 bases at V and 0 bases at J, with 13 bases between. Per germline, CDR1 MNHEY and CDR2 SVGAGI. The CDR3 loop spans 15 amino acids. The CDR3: CASGLERANTGELFF. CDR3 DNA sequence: TGTGCCAGCGGACTCGAGAGAGCGAACACCGGGGAGCTGTTTTTT.

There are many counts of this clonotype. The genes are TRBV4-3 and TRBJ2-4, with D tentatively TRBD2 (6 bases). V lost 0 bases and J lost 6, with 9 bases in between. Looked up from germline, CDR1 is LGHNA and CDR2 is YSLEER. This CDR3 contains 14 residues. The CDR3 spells CASSQDLAANIQYF. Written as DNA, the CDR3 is TGCGCCAGCAGCCAAGATTTAGCGGCAAACATTCAGTACTTC.

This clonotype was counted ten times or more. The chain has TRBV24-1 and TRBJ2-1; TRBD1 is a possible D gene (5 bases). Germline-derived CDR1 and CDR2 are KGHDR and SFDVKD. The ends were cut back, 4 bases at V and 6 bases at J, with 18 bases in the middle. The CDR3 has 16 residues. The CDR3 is CATSEQDDVTGNEQFF. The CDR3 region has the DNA TGTGCCACCAGTGAACAGGATGATGTGACGGGCAATGAGCAGTTCTTC.

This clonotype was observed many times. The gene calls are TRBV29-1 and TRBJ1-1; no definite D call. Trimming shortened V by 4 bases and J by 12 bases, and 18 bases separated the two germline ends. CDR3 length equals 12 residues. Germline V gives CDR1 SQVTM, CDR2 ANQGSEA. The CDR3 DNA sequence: TGCAGCGTTGTTATCGGTAGGGAGGTAACTTTCTTT. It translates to CSVVIGREVTFF.

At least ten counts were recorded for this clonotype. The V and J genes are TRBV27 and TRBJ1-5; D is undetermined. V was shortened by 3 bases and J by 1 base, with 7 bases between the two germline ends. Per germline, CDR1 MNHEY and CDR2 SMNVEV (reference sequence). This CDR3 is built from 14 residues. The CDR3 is CASSFRGSNQPQHF. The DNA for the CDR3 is TGTGCCAGCAGTTTCCGGGGAAGCAATCAGCCCCAGCATTTT.

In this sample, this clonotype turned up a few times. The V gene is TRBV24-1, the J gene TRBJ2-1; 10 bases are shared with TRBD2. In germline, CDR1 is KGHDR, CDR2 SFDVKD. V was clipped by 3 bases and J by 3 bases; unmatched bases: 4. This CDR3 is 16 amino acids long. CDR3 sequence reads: CATSDTGLANYNEQFF. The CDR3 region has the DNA TGTGCCACCAGTGATACGGGACTAGCGAACTACAATGAGCAGTTCTTC.

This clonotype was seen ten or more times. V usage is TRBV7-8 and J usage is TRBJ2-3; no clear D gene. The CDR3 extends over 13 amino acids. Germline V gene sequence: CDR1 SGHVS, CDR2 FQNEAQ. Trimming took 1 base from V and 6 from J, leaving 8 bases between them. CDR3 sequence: CASSLGVEDTQYF. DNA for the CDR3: TGTGCCAGCAGCTTAGGGGTGGAGGATACGCAGTATTTT.

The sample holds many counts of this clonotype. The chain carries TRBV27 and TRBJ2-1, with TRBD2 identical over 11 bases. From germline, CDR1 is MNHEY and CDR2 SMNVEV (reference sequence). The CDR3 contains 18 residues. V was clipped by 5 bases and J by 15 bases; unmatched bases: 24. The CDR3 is CASSTALVGSGRVFLRFF. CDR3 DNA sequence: TGTGCCAGCAGTACAGCCCTCGTTGGTAGCGGGAGGGTATTTCTCCGGTTCTTC.

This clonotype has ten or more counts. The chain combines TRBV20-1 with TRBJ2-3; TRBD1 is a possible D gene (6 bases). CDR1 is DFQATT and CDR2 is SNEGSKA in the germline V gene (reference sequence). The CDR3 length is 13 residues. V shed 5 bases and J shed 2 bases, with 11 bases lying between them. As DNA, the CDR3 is TGCAGTGCTCCAGGGGACCACACAGATACGCAGTATTTT. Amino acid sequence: CSAPGDHTDTQYF.

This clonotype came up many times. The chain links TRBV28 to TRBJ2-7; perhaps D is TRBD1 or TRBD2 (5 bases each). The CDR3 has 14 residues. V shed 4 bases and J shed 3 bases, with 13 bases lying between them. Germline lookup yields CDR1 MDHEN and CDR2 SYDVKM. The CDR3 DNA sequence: TGTGCCAGCAGTTCCTCGGGACGGCGCTACGAGCAGTACTTC. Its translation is CASSSSGRRYEQYF.

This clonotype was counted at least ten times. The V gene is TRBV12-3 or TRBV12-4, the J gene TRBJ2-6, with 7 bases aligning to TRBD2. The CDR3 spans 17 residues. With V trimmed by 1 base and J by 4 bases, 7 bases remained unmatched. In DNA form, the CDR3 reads TGTGCCAGCAGTTTAGTGGGCGGGAGAACCGGGGCCAACGTCCTGACTTTC. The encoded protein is CASSLVGGRTGANVLTF.

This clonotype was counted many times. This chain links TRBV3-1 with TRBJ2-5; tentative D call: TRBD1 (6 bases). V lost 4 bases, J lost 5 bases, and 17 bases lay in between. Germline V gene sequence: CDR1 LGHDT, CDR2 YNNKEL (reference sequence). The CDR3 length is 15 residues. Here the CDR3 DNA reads TGTGCCAGCAGCCTCACCCAGGCAGGGGCGGAGACCCAGTACTTC. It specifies CASSLTQAGAETQYF.

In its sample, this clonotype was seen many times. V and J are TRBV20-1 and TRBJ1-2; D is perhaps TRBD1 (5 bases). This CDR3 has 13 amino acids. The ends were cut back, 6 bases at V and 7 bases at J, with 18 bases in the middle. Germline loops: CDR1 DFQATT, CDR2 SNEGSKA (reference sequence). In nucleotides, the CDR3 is TGCAGTGCGTTCTTTCCAGGGAGCTTTGGCTACACCTTC. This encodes CSAFFPGSFGYTF.

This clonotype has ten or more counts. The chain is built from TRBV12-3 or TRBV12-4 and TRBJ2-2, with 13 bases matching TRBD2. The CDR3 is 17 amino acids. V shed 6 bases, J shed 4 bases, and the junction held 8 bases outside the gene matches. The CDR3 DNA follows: TGTGCCAGCAGAGGACTAGCGGGAGCGGGGAGCACCGGGGAGCTGTTTTTT. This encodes CASRGLAGAGSTGELFF.

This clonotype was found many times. This CDR3 reads CSARDRAGQPQHF. Written as DNA, the CDR3 is TGCAGTGCAAGGGACAGGGCCGGGCAGCCCCAGCATTTT. This chain links TRBV20-1 with TRBJ1-5; 9 positions agree with TRBD1. This CDR3 comprises 13 residues. Germline lookup yields CDR1 DFQATT and CDR2 SNEGSKA (reference sequence). After removal of 6 bases from V and 7 bases from J, the junction contained 7 bases not matched to a gene.

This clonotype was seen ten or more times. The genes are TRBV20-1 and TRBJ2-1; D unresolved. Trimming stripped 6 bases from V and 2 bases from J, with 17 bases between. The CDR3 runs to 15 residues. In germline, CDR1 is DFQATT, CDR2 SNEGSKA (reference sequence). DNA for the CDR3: TGCAGTGCAAAGAGAGTGGGTTTTACCTACAATGAGCAGTTCTTC. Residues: CSAKRVGFTYNEQFF.

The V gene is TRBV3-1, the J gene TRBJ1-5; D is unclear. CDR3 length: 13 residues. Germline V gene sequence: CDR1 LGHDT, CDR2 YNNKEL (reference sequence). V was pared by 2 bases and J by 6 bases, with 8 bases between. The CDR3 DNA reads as TGTGCCAGCAGCCAAAGAATAGGTCAGCCCCAGCATTTT. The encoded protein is CASSQRIGQPQHF.

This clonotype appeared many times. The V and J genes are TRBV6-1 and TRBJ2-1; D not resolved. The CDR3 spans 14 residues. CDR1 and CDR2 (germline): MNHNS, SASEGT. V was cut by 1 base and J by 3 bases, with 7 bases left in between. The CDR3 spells CASSEVWGYNEQFF. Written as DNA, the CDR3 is TGTGCCAGCAGTGAAGTGTGGGGCTACAATGAGCAGTTCTTC.

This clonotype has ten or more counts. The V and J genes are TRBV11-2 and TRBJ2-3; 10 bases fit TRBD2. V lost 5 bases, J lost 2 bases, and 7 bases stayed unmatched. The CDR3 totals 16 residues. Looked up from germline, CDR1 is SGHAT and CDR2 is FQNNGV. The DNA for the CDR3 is TGTGCCAGCAGCAAGACTAGCGGGTTCCTCACAGATACGCAGTATTTT. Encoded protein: CASSKTSGFLTDTQYF.

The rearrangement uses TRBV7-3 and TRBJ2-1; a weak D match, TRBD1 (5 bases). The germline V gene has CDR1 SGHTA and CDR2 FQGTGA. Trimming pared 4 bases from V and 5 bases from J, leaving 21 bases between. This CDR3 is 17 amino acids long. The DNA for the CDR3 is TGTGCCAGCAGCTCCCGGCAGGGCGGAAGGCAGAACAATGAGCAGTTCTTC. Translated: CASSSRQGGRQNNEQFF.

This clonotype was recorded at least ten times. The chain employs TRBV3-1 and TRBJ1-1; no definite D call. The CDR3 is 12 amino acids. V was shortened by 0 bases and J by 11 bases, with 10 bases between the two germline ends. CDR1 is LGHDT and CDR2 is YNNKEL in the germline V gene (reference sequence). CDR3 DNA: TGTGCCAGCAGCCAAGATTACGTCAAGGCTTTCTTT. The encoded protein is CASSQDYVKAFF.

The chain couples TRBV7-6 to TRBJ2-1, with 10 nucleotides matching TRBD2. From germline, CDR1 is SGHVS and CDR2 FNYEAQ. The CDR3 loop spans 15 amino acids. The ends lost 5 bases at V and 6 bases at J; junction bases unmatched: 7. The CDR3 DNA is TGTGCCAGCAGCGCCCCGGCTAGCGGGAGCAATGAGCAGTTCTTC. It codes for CASSAPASGSNEQFF.

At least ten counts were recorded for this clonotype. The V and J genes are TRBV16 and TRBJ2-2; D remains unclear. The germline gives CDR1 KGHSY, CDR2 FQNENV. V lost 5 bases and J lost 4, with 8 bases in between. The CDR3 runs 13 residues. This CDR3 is CASSTTSTGELFF. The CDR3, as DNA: TGTGCCAGCAGCACCACCTCCACCGGGGAGCTGTTTTTT. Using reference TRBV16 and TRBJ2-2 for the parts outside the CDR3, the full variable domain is GEEVAQTPKHLVRGEGQKAKLYCAPIKGHSYVFWYQQVLKNEFKFLISFQNENVFDETGMPKERFSAKCLPNSPCSLEIQATKLEDSAVYFCASSTTSTGELFFGEGSRLTVL.

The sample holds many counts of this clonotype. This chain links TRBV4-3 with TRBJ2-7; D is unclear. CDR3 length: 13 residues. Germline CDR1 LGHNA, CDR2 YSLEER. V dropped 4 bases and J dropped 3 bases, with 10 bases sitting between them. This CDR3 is CASSRGRNYEQYF. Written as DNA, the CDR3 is TGCGCCAGCAGCCGGGGAAGAAACTACGAGCAGTACTTC.

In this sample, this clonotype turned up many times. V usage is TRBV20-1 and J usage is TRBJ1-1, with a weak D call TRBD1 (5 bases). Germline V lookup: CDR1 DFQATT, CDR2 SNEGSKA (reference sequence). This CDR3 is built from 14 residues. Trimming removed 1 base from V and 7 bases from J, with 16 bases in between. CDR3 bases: TGCAGTGCTAGAGTTTCGGGGCGTACCGGTGAAGCTTTCTTT. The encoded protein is CSARVSGRTGEAFF.

CDR3 nucleotides: TGTGCCAGCAGCTTCGGGGGCAACTACGAGCAGTACTTC. Its translation: CASSFGGNYEQYF. The chain recombines TRBV11-2 with TRBJ2-7, with D perhaps given as TRBD1 or TRBD2 (6 bases each). The CDR3 totals 13 residues. With 3 bases removed from V and 3 bases from J, the gap between germline ends came to 9 bases. The V gene's germline CDR1 is SGHAT and CDR2 FQNNGV.

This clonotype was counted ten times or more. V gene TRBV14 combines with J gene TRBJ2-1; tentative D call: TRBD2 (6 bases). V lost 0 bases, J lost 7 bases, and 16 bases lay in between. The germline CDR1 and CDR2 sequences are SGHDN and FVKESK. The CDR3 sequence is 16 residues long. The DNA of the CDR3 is TGTGCCAGCAGCCAAGAAACTAGCAGTTGGAAAAATGAGCAGTTCTTC. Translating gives CASSQETSSWKNEQFF.

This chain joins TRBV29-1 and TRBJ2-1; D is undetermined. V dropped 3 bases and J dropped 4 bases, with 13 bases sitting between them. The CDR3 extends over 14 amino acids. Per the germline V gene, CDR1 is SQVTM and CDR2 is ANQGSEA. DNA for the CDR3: TGCAGCGTTGAGTTTCACTTCGCGTACAATGAGCAGTTCTTC. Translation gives CSVEFHFAYNEQFF.

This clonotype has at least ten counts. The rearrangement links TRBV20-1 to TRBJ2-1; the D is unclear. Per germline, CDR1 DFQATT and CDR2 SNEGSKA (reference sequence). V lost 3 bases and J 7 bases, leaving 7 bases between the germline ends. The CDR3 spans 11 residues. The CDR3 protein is CSASDRNEQFF. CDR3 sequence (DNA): TGCAGTGCTAGTGATCGTAATGAGCAGTTCTTC.

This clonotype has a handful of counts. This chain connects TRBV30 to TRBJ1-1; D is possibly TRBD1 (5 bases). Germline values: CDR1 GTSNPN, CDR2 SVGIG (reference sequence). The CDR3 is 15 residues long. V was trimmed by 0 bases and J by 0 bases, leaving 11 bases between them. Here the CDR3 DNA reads TGTGCCTGGAGTGTGGCCAGGGCCCTGAACACTGAAGCTTTCTTT. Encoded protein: CAWSVARALNTEAFF.